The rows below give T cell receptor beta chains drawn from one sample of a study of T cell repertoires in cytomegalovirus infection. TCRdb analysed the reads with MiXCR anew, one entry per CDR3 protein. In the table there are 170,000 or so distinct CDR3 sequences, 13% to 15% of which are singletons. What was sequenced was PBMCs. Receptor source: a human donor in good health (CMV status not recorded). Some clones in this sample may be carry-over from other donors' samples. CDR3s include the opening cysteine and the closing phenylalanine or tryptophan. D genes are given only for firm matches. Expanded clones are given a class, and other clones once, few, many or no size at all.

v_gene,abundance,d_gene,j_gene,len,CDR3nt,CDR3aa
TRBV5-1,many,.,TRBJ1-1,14,TGCGCCAGCAGCAAGGGACCGTTGAACACTGAAGCTTTCTTT,CASSKGPLNTEAFF
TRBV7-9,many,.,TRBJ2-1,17,TGTGCCAGCAGCTTATTAGGTTTCGGGCGAGACTACAATGAGCAGTTCTTC,CASSLLGFGRDYNEQFF
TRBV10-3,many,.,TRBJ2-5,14,TGTGCCATCAGTGAATCCGGGCCTCAAGAGACCCAGTACTTC,CAISESGPQETQYF
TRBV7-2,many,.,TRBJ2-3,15,TGTGCCAGCAGGCCGCGGGAAACGGTCTTTGGTACGCAGTATTTT,CASRPRETVFGTQYF
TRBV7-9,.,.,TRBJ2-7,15,TGTGCCAGCAGCTTAGGTGTTGGCGTCTCCTACGAGCAGTACTTC,CASSLGVGVSYEQYF
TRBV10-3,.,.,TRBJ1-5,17,TGTGCCATCAGTGAGTCGTTAGGGGGAAACCCCAATCAGCCCCAGCATTTT,CAISESLGGNPNQPQHF
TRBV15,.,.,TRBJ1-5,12,TGTGCCACCAGCAGAGGTGATCAGCCCCAGCATTTT,CATSRGDQPQHF
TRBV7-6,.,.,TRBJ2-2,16,TGTGCCAGCAGCTTTCAGGCTAGTTCAAACACCGGGGAGCTGTTTTTT,CASSFQASSNTGELFF
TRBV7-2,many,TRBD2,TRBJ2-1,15,TGTGCCAGCAGCTTTAGCGGGGGGGACTACAATGAGCAGTTCTTC,CASSFSGGDYNEQFF
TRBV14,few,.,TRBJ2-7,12,TGTGCCAGCAGCCACCGCTCCTACGAGCAGTACTTC,CASSHRSYEQYF
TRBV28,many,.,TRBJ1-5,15,TGTGCCAGCAGGTCGGACAGATCCGGCAATCAGCCCCAGCATTTT,CASRSDRSGNQPQHF
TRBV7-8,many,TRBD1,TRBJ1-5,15,TGTGCCAGCAGCCCAGGGGGGAGGGGCAATCAGCCCCAGCATTTT,CASSPGGRGNQPQHF
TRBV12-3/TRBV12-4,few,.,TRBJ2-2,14,TGTGCCAGCAGCCGACTTCAGGGGACCGGGGAGCTGTTTTTT,CASSRLQGTGELFF
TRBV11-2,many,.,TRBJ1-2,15,TGTGCCAGCAGGCAACTAGGAGGGGCGAGATATGGCTACACCTTC,CASRQLGGARYGYTF
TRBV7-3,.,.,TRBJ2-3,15,TGTGCCAGCAGCCCACGGGGGATGGGGACAGATACGCAGTATTTT,CASSPRGMGTDTQYF
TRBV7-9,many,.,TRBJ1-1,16,TGTGCCAGCTCGGGGTTAAGACACAGGGTTAACACTGAAGCTTTCTTT,CASSGLRHRVNTEAFF
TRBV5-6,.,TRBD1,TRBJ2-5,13,TGTGCCAGCAGGGTACAGGGGTCGGAGACCCAGTACTTC,CASRVQGSETQYF